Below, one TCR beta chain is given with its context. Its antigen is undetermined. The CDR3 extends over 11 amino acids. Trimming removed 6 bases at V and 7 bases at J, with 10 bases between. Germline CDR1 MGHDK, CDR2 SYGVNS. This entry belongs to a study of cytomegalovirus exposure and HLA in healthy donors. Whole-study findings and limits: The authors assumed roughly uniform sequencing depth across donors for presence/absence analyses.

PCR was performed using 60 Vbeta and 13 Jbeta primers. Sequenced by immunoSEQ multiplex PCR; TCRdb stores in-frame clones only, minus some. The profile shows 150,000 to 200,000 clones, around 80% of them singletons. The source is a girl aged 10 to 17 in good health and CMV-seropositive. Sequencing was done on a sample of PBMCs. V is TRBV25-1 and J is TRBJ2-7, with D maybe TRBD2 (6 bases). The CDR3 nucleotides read TGTGCCAGCAGCTCCCGGGGGGAGCAGTACTTC. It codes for CASSSRGEQYF.